This T cell receptor (beta chain) was identified in a study of a mutant IDH1 vaccine in newly diagnosed glioma. As concerns this clone: The antigen is undetermined.

Per the germline V gene, CDR1 is PRHDT and CDR2 is FYEKMQ (reference sequence). The CDR3 loop spans 14 amino acids. The J segment lost 6 bases and the V segment lost 0 bases, leaving 4 bases of the junction unmatched. Generated by immunoSEQ multiplex PCR, the TCRdb table keeps only in-frame clones and is missing some. The sample lists roughly 60,000 clones, roughly 84% occurring once. Time point noted: week 23, last vaccination. Every vaccination contained 300 ug of the mutant IDH1 20-mer peptide and was paired with topical imiquimod. This TCR was sampled from a man in his thirties or forties with glioma. This chain links TRBV13 with TRBJ2-7; the match to TRBD2 covers 8 bases. The specimen comprised PBMCs, sampled from a glioma patient whose treatment included an IDH1 peptide vaccine. CDR3 bases: TGTGCCAGCAGCTTAGGCGGGGGGGCGTCCGAGCAGTACTTC. Translating gives CASSLGGGASEQYF. Drawing the rest from reference TRBV13 and TRBJ2-7, the complete variable domain is AAGVIQSPRHLIKEKRETATLKCYPIPRHDTVYWYQQGPGQDPQFLISFYEKMQSDKGSIPDRFSAQQFSDYHSELNMSSLELGDSALYFCASSLGGGASEQYFGPGTRLTVT.